These 18 T cell receptor beta chains were sequenced from one sample in a study of cytomegalovirus exposure and HLA in healthy donors. 60 Vbeta and 13 Jbeta primers were used in PCR. Profiled with immunoSEQ multiplex PCR; TCRdb holds only in-frame clones, not every one. The top ten hold 0.9% to 1.2% of the sample, which has about 140,000 clones, 60% to 80% seen once. Sequencing used PBMCs. The receptors come from a male donor in good health and CMV-seronegative.

This chain connects TRBV5-4 to TRBJ2-3; 8 nucleotides match TRBD1. V trimming: 4 bases; J trimming: 0 bases; junction bases outside the gene matches: 4. Germline V lookup: CDR1 SGHNT, CDR2 YYREEE (reference sequence). The CDR3 spans 15 residues. The DNA of the CDR3 is TGTGCCAGCAGCCTGACAGGGGCCAGCACAGATACGCAGTATTTT. It is translated as CASSLTGASTDTQYF.

The sample holds a few counts of this clone. The V gene is TRBV4-3, the J gene TRBJ2-3; 11 nucleotides line up with TRBD2. This CDR3 comprises 16 residues. Trimming at V came to 0 bases and at J to 4 bases, leaving 3 bases not matched to a gene. Germline CDR1 LGHNA, CDR2 YSLEER. The CDR3 nucleotides read TGCGCCAGCAGCCAAGAGCTAGCGGGGGGAGCAGATACGCAGTATTTT. Translating it yields CASSQELAGGADTQYF.

The chain is built from TRBV30 and TRBJ1-6; 7 bases agree with TRBD1. This CDR3 has 14 residues. Germline CDR1 GTSNPN, CDR2 SVGIG (reference sequence). The V segment lost 1 base and the J segment 7 bases; nucleotides outside the gene matches: 4. DNA for the CDR3: TGTGCCTGGAGTGCCGGGACAGCAAATTCACCCCTCCACTTT. Its translation: CAWSAGTANSPLHF. The whole variable domain, filled in from reference TRBV30 and TRBJ1-6, reads SQTIHQWPATLVQPVGSPLSLECTVEGTSNPNLYWYRQAAGRGLQLLFYSVGIGQISSEVPQNLSASRPQDRQFILSSKKLLLSDSGFYLCAWSAGTANSPLHFGNGTRLTVT.

This chain links TRBV6-6 with TRBJ1-5; no clear D gene. Germline loops: CDR1 MNHNY, CDR2 SVGAGI (reference sequence). The CDR3 is 12 residues long. Trimming cost V 4 bases and J 6 bases, with 7 bases left between them. The CDR3 sequence is CASSFPVQPQHF. The CDR3 DNA sequence: TGTGCCAGCAGTTTCCCGGTTCAGCCCCAGCATTTT.

A few counts support this clone. This chain uses TRBV7-9 with TRBJ1-1; the match to TRBD1 covers 7 bases. Unmatched junction bases numbered 2, after V lost 4 bases and J lost 0 bases. The CDR3 totals 14 residues. CDR1 and CDR2 (germline): SEHNR, FQNEAQ (reference sequence). The CDR3 spells CASSYQGVNTEAFF. CDR3 coding DNA: TGTGCCAGCAGCTACCAGGGGGTGAACACTGAAGCTTTCTTT.

This clone was picked up a small number of times. The chain couples TRBV5-6 to TRBJ1-1, with D perhaps TRBD1 (5 bases). Germline-derived CDR1 and CDR2 are SGHDT and YYEEEE. V was clipped by 6 bases and J by 4 bases, with 10 bases between them. The CDR3 length is 12 residues. In DNA, the CDR3 is TGTGCCAGCAACCTGGGGGGCACTGAAGCTTTCTTT. Its protein is CASNLGGTEAFF.

The V and J genes are TRBV2 and TRBJ2-1; D perhaps matches TRBD2 (5 bases). Trimming stripped 4 bases from V and 7 bases from J, with 20 bases between. The CDR3 is made up of 16 amino acids. CDR1 and CDR2 (germline): SNHLY, FYNNEI. DNA for the CDR3: TGTGCCAGCAGTGCCGCCAGTTTGGGCGGGCTAAATGAGCAGTTCTTC. Translating gives CASSAASLGGLNEQFF. The full variable domain, completed using reference TRBV2 and TRBJ2-1, is EPEVTQTPSHQVTQMGQEVILRCVPISNHLYFYWYRQILGQKVEFLVSFYNNEISEKSEIFDDQFSVERPDGSNFTLKIRSTKLEDSAMYFCASSAASLGGLNEQFFGPGTRLTVL.

The rearrangement joins TRBV5-1 to TRBJ2-1; possibly TRBD2 for D (5 bases). Trimming removed 3 bases from V and 6 bases from J, with 16 bases in between. The length of the CDR3 is 15 residues. Germline V gene sequence: CDR1 SGHRS, CDR2 YFSETQ. CDR3 residues: CASSSRELTSNEQFF. CDR3 nucleotide sequence: TGCGCCAGCAGCTCCCGGGAACTTACTTCCAATGAGCAGTTCTTC.

This chain links TRBV12-5 with TRBJ2-5, with 7 positions matching TRBD1. Germline values: CDR1 LGHNT, CDR2 FRNRAP. V was pared by 1 base and J by 5 bases, with 4 bases of the junction left unmatched. This CDR3 is 14 amino acids long. The CDR3 DNA reads TGTGCTAGTGGTTTGGGACAGGGAAGGGAGACCCAGTACTTC. Protein: CASGLGQGRETQYF.

This chain joins TRBV12-5 and TRBJ2-3, with D possibly matching TRBD2 (6 bases). The CDR3 is 14 amino acids. The germline CDR1 and CDR2 sequences are LGHNT and FRNRAP. V shed 2 bases and J shed 8 bases, with 14 bases lying between them. CDR3 bases: TGTGCTAGTGGTTTGAAGGCTAGCGTTGCTACGCAGTATTTT. Protein sequence: CASGLKASVATQYF.

The chain uses TRBV9 and TRBJ2-3; perhaps TRBD2 as D (6 bases). The V gene's germline CDR1 is SGDLS and CDR2 YYNGEE. With 0 bases removed from V and 2 bases from J, the gap between germline ends came to 7 bases. The length of the CDR3 is 14 residues. CDR3 nucleotides: TGTGCCAGCAGCGTAGAGGACTACACAGATACGCAGTATTTT. Protein: CASSVEDYTDTQYF.

The V and J genes are TRBV5-6 and TRBJ2-7; 13 bases are shared with TRBD2. The CDR3 is 14 amino acids. The germline V gene encodes CDR1 SGHDT and CDR2 YYEEEE. The trim removed 4 bases at V and 4 bases at J, leaving 2 bases unmatched. CDR3 protein: CASSRTSGGYEQYF. CDR3 bases: TGTGCCAGCAGCCGGACTAGCGGGGGATACGAGCAGTACTTC.

The genes are TRBV7-9 and TRBJ1-2, with TRBD1 as a possible D gene (6 bases). The germline V gene encodes CDR1 SEHNR and CDR2 FQNEAQ (reference sequence). Trimming pared 3 bases from V and 2 bases from J, leaving 16 bases between. The length of the CDR3 is 16 residues. CDR3 DNA sequence: TGTGCCAGCAGCTTTTTGCCCGGGACACCCAACTATGGCTACACCTTC. Translated: CASSFLPGTPNYGYTF.

The J gene is TRBJ2-7, the V gene TRBV18; TRBD1 aligns across 7 bases. Germline values: CDR1 KGHSH, CDR2 LQKENI. After removal of 2 bases from V and 3 bases from J, the junction contained 4 bases not matched to a gene. The CDR3 is 14 amino acids. CDR3 sequence (DNA): TGTGCCAGCTCACCAACAGGGGTCGACTACGAGCAGTACTTC. As protein: CASSPTGVDYEQYF.

V gene TRBV5-1 combines with J gene TRBJ2-3; D is possibly TRBD1 (6 bases). The CDR3 runs to 17 residues. Germline V lookup: CDR1 SGHRS, CDR2 YFSETQ. Trimming left V 4 bases short and J 4 bases short, with 22 bases between. As DNA, the CDR3 is TGCGCCAGCAGCCCGGATCCCCTTGGGGGACAAGCAGATACGCAGTATTTT. Translation gives CASSPDPLGGQADTQYF.

The rearrangement links TRBV7-9 to TRBJ2-6; TRBD1 aligns across 9 bases. The CDR3 loop spans 17 amino acids. Germline V gives CDR1 SEHNR, CDR2 FQNEAQ (reference sequence). Losses at the gene ends were 9 bases for V and 0 bases for J; bases not matched to a gene: 9. The CDR3 here is CASYTGQGHSGANVLTF. CDR3 bases: TGTGCCAGTTACACGGGACAGGGCCACTCTGGGGCCAACGTCCTGACTTTC.

This chain joins TRBV18 and TRBJ2-7; D gene uncertain. CDR3 size: 16 residues. Looked up from germline, CDR1 is KGHSH and CDR2 is LQKENI. The V and J ends lost 0 bases and 0 bases respectively, with 12 bases between them. CDR3 DNA sequence: TGTGCCAGCTCACCACCGGGCAGCTTAAGCTCCTACGAGCAGTACTTC. Translating gives CASSPPGSLSSYEQYF.

The rearrangement uses TRBV5-8 and TRBJ1-2; D gene unclear. This CDR3 region has 13 residues. The germline gives CDR1 SGHTS, CDR2 YDEGEE. The V gene lost 1 base and the J gene lost 4 bases, with 8 bases spanning the gap. CDR3 in amino acids: CASSLRSGYGYTF. The CDR3 DNA sequence: TGTGCCAGCAGCTTGAGATCAGGCTATGGCTACACCTTC.